A selection of T cell receptor beta chains follows, all from one sample in a study of regulatory T cells in long-lasting Graves disease. Each CDR3 protein is one row after TCRdb ran MiXCR on the multiplex PCR reads. In the table there are some 330,000 distinct CDR3 sequences, roughly 25% of which are singletons. The sample was peripheral blood mononuclear cells (PBMCs), taken when the disease was refractory, from a patient treated with antithyroid drugs. The receptors originated from a woman in her thirties or forties with Graves disease. Both conserved end residues are trimmed from each CDR3. A D gene is named only where the DNA matches it firmly.

d_call: .; v_call: TRBV6-1; j_call: TRBJ1-5; cdr3_aa: ASSGTGPSNQPQH
d_call: .; v_call: TRBV29-1; j_call: TRBJ1-2; cdr3_aa: SVQTSLVEGYGYT
d_call: .; v_call: TRBV28; j_call: TRBJ1-4; cdr3_aa: ASSPYVGRIEKLF
d_call: TRBD1; v_call: TRBV29-1; j_call: TRBJ2-1; cdr3_aa: SVESYQGAYNEQF
d_call: .; v_call: TRBV28; j_call: TRBJ2-7; cdr3_aa: ASTGLLSTYEQY
d_call: .; v_call: TRBV7-6; j_call: TRBJ2-2; cdr3_aa: ASSQDGTANTGELF
d_call: .; v_call: TRBV9; j_call: TRBJ2-7; cdr3_aa: ASSPRQVTYEQY
d_call: .; v_call: TRBV3-1; j_call: TRBJ2-5; cdr3_aa: ASSQDGDGQETQY
d_call: .; v_call: TRBV7-9; j_call: TRBJ1-5; cdr3_aa: ASSLGLAQPQH
d_call: .; v_call: TRBV11-1; j_call: TRBJ2-5; cdr3_aa: ASSSFRGETQY
d_call: .; v_call: TRBV15; j_call: TRBJ2-5; cdr3_aa: ATSRDGGQRLTQY
d_call: .; v_call: TRBV7-6; j_call: TRBJ1-5; cdr3_aa: ASSRDAPPQH
d_call: TRBD1; v_call: TRBV27; j_call: TRBJ2-7; cdr3_aa: ASSLTGTGKYEQY
d_call: TRBD2; v_call: TRBV28; j_call: TRBJ2-2; cdr3_aa: ASSLSGLANTGELF
d_call: .; v_call: TRBV28; j_call: TRBJ1-2; cdr3_aa: ASSFLNYGYT
d_call: TRBD2; v_call: TRBV12-3/TRBV12-4; j_call: TRBJ2-3; cdr3_aa: ASSRSGRAGTDTQY
d_call: .; v_call: TRBV28; j_call: TRBJ2-7; cdr3_aa: ASSGGSSYEQY
d_call: .; v_call: TRBV6-5; j_call: TRBJ2-7; cdr3_aa: ASSYSHPGGHEQY
d_call: TRBD2; v_call: TRBV19; j_call: TRBJ2-7; cdr3_aa: ATAMGLAGSSYEQY
d_call: TRBD2; v_call: TRBV7-9; j_call: TRBJ2-2; cdr3_aa: ASLSGSAGELF
d_call: .; v_call: TRBV2; j_call: TRBJ2-1; cdr3_aa: ASSPSNIVRTTLRWEQF
d_call: .; v_call: TRBV20-1; j_call: TRBJ1-1; cdr3_aa: SARAPANTEAF
d_call: TRBD2; v_call: TRBV20-1; j_call: TRBJ2-7; cdr3_aa: SAARGGRGTYEQY